The clone carrying this T cell receptor beta chain is termed medium-sized. Its specificity is not known. Trimming pared 5 bases from V and 7 bases from J, leaving 15 bases between. CDR3 length: 14 amino acids. Germline CDR1 SGDLS, CDR2 YYNGEE. CFSE-labeled sorted T cells met regulatory or mature dendritic cells for roughly 5 days. Here immunoSEQ multiplex PCR was the method, and the copy in TCRdb shows in-frame clones only, minus some. Of about 12,000 clones detected, approximately 56% appear once; the ten largest clones hold 0.9% to 1.5%. This specimen belongs to a study of regulatory dendritic cells for organ transplantation. Study summary: Monocytes received vitamin D3 on days 0 and 4, IL-10 on day 4.

Study-wide results and limits: Resting memory CD8+ T cells held the most alloreactive clonotypes.

Sequenced material: naive CD8+ T cells from blood cultured with dendritic cells. Subset here: CD45RA+ naive T cells. This TCR was recovered from a human donor in good health. This rearrangement joins TRBV9 to TRBJ1-4, with D tentatively TRBD1 (5 bases). The CDR3 reads CASSSQGWSEKLFF. The DNA of the CDR3 is TGTGCCAGCAGTTCCCAGGGCTGGAGTGAAAAACTGTTTTTT.